This entry lists 3 T cell receptor beta chains sequenced from one sample in a study of blood T cell repertoires in COVID-19. Assay: immunoSEQ multiplex PCR; the TCRdb copy retains only in-frame clones and omits some. The table lists about 100,000 clones, around four fifths of them singletons. The specimen sequenced was peripheral blood. The origin of the receptors is a man in his fifties or sixties with active or convalescent COVID-19.

This chain joins TRBV6-1 and TRBJ2-4; possibly TRBD2 for D (6 bases). Germline CDR1 MNHNS, CDR2 SASEGT. The CDR3 runs to 16 residues. The germline V and J ends were trimmed by 2 bases and 2 bases, with 13 bases remaining between them. The CDR3 sequence: CASSERVAGTKNIQYF. CDR3 bases: TGTGCCAGCAGTGAAAGGGTCGCGGGGACCAAAAACATTCAGTACTTC.

This clone was seen just once. The chain has TRBV27 and TRBJ1-1, with TRBD1 identical over 8 bases. Trimming at V came to 5 bases and at J to 11 bases, leaving 10 bases not matched to a gene. The CDR3 loop spans 13 amino acids. Germline CDR1 is MNHEY and CDR2 is SMNVEV (reference sequence). CDR3 coding DNA: TGTGCCAGCAGTGGCGACAGGGGTAGAATTGCTTTCTTT. Protein sequence: CASSGDRGRIAFF.

CDR3 sequence: CASSLGRVEETQYF. The DNA for the CDR3 is TGTGCCAGTAGTTTGGGCAGGGTTGAAGAGACCCAGTACTTC. The V gene is TRBV19, the J gene TRBJ2-5, with a tentative D call TRBD1 (5 bases). CDR1 is LNHDA, CDR2 SQIVND, per germline (reference sequence). The CDR3 runs 14 residues. V gave up 5 bases and J gave up 3 bases, with 13 bases separating them. The entire variable domain, with the rest obtained from reference TRBV19 and TRBJ2-5, is as follows: DGGITQSPKYLFRKEGQNVTLSCEQNLNHDAMYWYRQDPGQGLRLIYYSQIVNDFQKGDIAEGYSVSREKKESFPLTVTSAQKNPTAFYLCASSLGRVEETQYFGPGTRLLVL.